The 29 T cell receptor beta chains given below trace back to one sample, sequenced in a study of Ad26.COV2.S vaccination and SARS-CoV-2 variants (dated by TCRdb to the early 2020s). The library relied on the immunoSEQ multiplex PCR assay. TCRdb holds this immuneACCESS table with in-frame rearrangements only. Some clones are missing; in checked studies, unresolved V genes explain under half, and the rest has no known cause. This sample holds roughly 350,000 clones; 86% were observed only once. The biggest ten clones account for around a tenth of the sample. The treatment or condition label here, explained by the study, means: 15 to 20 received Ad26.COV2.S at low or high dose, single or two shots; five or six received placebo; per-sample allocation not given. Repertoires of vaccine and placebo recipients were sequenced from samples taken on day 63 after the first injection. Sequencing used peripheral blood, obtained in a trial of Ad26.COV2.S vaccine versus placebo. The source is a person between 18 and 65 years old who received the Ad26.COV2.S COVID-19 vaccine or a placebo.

The CDR3 sequence is CASSSPRQGGEQYF. In DNA, the CDR3 is TGTGCCAGCTCCTCCCCCCGACAGGGCGGCGAGCAGTACTTC. This sequence joins TRBV7-8 and TRBJ2-7; TRBD1 matches 7 bases. Germline lookup yields CDR1 SGHVS and CDR2 FQNEAQ. This CDR3 comprises 14 residues. V dropped 8 bases and J dropped 6; count of bases not matched to a gene: 13.

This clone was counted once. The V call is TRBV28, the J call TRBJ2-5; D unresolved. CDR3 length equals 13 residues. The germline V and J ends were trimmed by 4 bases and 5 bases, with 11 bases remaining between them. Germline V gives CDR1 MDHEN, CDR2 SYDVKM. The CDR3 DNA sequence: TGTGCCAGCAGTTCTATGTCTGCGGAGACCCAGTACTTC. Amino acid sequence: CASSSMSAETQYF.

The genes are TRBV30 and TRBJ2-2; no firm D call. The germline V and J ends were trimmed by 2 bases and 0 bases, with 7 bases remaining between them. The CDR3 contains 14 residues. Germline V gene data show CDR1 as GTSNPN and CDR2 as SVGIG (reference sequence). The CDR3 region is CAWSFVANTGELFF. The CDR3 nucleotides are TGTGCCTGGAGTTTCGTCGCGAACACCGGGGAGCTGTTTTTT.

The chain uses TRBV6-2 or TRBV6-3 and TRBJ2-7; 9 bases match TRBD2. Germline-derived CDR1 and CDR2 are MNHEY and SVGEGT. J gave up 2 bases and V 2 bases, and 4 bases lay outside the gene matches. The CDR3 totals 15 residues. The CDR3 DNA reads TGTGCCAGCAGTTACGGGGGACTAGCAGCCTACGAGCAGTACTTC. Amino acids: CASSYGGLAAYEQYF.

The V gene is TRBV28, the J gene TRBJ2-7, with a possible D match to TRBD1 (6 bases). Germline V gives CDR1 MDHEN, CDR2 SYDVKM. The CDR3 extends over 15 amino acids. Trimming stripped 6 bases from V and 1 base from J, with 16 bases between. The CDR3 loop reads CASSRASRGSYEQYF. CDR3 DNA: TGTGCCAGCAGCCGTGCCTCCAGGGGATCCTACGAGCAGTACTTC.

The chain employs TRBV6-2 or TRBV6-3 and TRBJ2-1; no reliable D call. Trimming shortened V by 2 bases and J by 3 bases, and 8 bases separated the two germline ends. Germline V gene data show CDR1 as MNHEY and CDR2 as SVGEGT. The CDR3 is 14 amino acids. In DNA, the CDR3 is TGTGCCAGCAGTTACGTGGAAGACTACAATGAGCAGTTCTTC. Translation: CASSYVEDYNEQFF.

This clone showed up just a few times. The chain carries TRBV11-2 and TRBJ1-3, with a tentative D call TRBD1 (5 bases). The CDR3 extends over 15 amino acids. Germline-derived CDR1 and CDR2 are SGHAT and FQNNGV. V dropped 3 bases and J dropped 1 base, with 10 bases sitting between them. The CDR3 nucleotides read TGTGCCAGCAGCTTGGGGGATCGTTCTGGAAACACCATATATTTT. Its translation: CASSLGDRSGNTIYF.

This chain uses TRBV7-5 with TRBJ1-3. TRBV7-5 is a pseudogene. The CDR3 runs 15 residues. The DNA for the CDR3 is TGTGCCAGAAGCTGGGAGGTGTTCTCTGGAAACACCATATATTTT. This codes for CARSWEVFSGNTIYF.

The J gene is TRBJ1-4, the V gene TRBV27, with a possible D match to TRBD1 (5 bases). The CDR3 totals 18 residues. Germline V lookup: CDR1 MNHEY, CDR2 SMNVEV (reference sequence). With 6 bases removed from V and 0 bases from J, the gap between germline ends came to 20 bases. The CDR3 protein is CASSPRWGGRTTNEKLFF. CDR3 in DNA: TGTGCCAGCAGCCCTCGGTGGGGGGGGAGAACAACTAATGAAAAACTGTTTTTT.

Here the CDR3 reads CASGETLTGLDTQYF. In DNA, the CDR3 is TGTGCTAGTGGGGAGACCTTGACAGGCCTGGATACGCAGTATTTT. The genes are TRBV12-5 and TRBJ2-3, with D perhaps matching TRBD1 (6 bases). Between the trimmed V and J ends, which lost 6 bases and 6 bases, there was a span of 19 bases. The CDR3 is 15 residues long. CDR1 and CDR2 from the germline V gene are LGHNT and FRNRAP.

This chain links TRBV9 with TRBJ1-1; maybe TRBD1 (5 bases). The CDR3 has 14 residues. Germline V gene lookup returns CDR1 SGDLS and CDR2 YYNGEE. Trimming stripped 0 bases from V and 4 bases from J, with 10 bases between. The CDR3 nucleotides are TGTGCCAGCAGCGTAGTGTCCGGGGGCACTGAAGCTTTCTTT. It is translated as CASSVVSGGTEAFF. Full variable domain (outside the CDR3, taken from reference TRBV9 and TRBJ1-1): DSGVTQTPKHLITATGQRVTLRCSPRSGDLSVYWYQQSLDQGLQFLIQYYNGEERAKGNILERFSAQQFPDLHSELNLSSLELGDSALYFCASSVVSGGTEAFFGQGTRLTVV.

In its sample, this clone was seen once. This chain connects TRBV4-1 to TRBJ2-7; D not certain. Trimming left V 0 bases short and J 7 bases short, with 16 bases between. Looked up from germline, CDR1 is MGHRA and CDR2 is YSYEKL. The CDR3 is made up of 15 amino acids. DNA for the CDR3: TGCGCCAGCAGCCAAGATAGGTCTCATACGAATGAGCAGTACTTC. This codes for CASSQDRSHTNEQYF.

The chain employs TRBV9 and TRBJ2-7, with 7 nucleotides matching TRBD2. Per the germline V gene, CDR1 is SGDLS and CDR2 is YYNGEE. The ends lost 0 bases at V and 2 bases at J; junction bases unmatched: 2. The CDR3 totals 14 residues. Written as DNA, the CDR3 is TGTGCCAGCAGCGTAGGCGGGAGCACCTACGAGCAGTACTTC. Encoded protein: CASSVGGSTYEQYF.

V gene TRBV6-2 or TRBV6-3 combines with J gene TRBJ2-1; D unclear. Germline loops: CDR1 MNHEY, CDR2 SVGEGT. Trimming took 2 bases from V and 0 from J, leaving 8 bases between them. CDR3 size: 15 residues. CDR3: CASSYSENSYNEQFF. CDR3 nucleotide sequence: TGTGCCAGCAGTTACAGCGAGAACTCCTACAATGAGCAGTTCTTC.

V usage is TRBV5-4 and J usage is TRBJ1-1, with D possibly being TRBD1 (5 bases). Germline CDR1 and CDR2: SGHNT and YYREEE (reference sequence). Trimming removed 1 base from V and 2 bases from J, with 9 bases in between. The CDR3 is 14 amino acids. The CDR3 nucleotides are TGTGCCAGCAGCTTGCAGGGATACAACACTGAAGCTTTCTTT. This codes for CASSLQGYNTEAFF.

The DNA for the CDR3 is TGTGCCAGCAGCCTCTGGACAGTCTCCTACGAGCAGTACTTC. Its translation is CASSLWTVSYEQYF. The chain joins TRBV3-1 (or the pseudogene TRBV3-2) to TRBJ2-7, with D tentatively TRBD1 (6 bases). Germline values: CDR1 LGHDT, CDR2 YNNKEL (reference sequence). Trimming left V 4 bases short and J 0 bases short, with 10 bases between. The CDR3 is 14 amino acids.

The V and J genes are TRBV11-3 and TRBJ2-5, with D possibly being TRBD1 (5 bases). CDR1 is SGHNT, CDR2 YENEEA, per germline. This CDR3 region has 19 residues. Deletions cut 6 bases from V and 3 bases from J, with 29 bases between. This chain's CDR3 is CASSSIERWGPRKKETQYF. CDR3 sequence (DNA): TGTGCCAGCAGTTCAATTGAAAGGTGGGGCCCCCGGAAAAAAGAGACCCAGTACTTC.

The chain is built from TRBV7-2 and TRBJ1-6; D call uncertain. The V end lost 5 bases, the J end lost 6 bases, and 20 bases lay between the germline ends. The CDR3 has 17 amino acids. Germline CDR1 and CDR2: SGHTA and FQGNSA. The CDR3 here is CASSPAAPQLSNSPLHF. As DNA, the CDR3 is TGTGCCAGCAGCCCCGCCGCACCTCAGTTGAGTAATTCACCCCTCCACTTT. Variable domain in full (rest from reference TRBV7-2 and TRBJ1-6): GAGVSQSPSNKVTEKGKDVELRCDPISGHTALYWYRQSLGQGLEFLIYFQGNSAPDKSGLPSDRFSAERTGGSVSTLTIQRTQQEDSAVYLCASSPAAPQLSNSPLHFGNGTRLTVT.

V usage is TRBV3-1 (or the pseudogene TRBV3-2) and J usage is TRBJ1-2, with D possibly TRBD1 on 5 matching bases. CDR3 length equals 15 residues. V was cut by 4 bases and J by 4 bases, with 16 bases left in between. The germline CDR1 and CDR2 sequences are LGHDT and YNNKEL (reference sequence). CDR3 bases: TGTGCCAGCAGCCTCATCGGGTGGGGGAGCTATGGCTACACCTTC. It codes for CASSLIGWGSYGYTF.

This chain's CDR3 is CASSLRRQGTYNSPLHF. As DNA, the CDR3 is TGTGCCAGCAGTTTACGAAGACAGGGGACCTATAATTCACCCCTCCACTTT. The gene calls are TRBV27 and TRBJ1-6; 8 bases line up with TRBD1. Germline V lookup: CDR1 MNHEY, CDR2 SMNVEV (reference sequence). The length of the CDR3 is 17 residues. V gave up 2 bases and J gave up 2 bases; unmatched junction bases: 5.

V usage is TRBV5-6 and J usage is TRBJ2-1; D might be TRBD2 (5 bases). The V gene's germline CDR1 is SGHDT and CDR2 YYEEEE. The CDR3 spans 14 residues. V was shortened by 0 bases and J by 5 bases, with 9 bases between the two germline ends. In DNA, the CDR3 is TGTGCCAGCAGCTTGGATTTCGGGGACAATGAGCAGTTCTTC. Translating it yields CASSLDFGDNEQFF.

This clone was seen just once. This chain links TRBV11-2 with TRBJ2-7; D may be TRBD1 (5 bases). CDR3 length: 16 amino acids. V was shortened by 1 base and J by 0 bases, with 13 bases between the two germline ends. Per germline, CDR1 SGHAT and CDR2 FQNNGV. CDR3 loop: CASSLVDSDTSYEQYF. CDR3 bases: TGTGCCAGCAGCTTAGTTGATTCGGACACCTCCTACGAGCAGTACTTC. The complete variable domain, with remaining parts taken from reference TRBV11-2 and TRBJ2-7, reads EAGVAQSPRYKIIEKRQSVAFWCNPISGHATLYWYQQILGQGPKLLIQFQNNGVVDDSQLPKDRFSAERLKGVDSTLKIQPAKLEDSAVYLCASSLVDSDTSYEQYFGPGTRLTVT.

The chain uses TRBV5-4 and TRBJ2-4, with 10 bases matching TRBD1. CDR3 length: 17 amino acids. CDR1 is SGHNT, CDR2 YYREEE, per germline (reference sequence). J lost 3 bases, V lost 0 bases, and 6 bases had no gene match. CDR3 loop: CASSLGQGAPGKNIQYF. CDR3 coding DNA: TGTGCCAGCAGCTTGGGACAGGGGGCGCCCGGCAAAAACATTCAGTACTTC. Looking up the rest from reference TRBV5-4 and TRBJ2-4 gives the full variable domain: ETGVTQSPTHLIKTRGQQVTLRCSSQSGHNTVSWYQQALGQGPQFIFQYYREEENGRGNFPPRFSGLQFPNYSSELNVNALELDDSALYLCASSLGQGAPGKNIQYFGAGTRLSVL.

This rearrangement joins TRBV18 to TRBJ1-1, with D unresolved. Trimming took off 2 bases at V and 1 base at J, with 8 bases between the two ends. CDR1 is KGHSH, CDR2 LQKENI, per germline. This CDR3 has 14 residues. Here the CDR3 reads CASSPIQQNTEAFF. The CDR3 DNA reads TGTGCCAGCTCACCAATACAGCAGAACACTGAAGCTTTCTTT.

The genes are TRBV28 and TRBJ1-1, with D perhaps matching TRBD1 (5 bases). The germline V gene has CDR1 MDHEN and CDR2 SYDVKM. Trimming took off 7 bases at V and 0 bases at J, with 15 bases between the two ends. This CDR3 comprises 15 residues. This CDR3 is CASNGRGAMNTEAFF. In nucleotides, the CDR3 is TGTGCCAGCAACGGACGAGGGGCCATGAACACTGAAGCTTTCTTT.

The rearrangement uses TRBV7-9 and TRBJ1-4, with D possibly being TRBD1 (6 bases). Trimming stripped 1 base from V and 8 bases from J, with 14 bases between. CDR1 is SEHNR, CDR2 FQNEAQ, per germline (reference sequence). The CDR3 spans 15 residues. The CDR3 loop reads CASSLVGAKGEKLFF. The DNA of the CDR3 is TGTGCCAGCAGCTTAGTGGGGGCCAAGGGGGAAAAACTGTTTTTT. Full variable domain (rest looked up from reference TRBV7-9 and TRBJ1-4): DTGVSQNPRHKITKRGQNVTFRCDPISEHNRLYWYRQTLGQGPEFLTYFQNEAQLEKSRLLSDRFSAERPKGSFSTLEIQRTEQGDSAMYLCASSLVGAKGEKLFFGSGTQLSVL.

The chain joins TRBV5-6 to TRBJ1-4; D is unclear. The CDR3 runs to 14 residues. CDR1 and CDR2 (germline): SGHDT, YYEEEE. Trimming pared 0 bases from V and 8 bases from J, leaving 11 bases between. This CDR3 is CASSLAYPREKLFF. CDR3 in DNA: TGTGCCAGCAGCTTGGCCTACCCCAGGGAAAAACTGTTTTTT.

This chain's CDR3 is CASSWRGYNEQFF. In DNA form, the CDR3 reads TGTGCCAGCTCGTGGCGAGGTTACAATGAGCAGTTCTTC. The chain carries TRBV28 and TRBJ2-1; D gene unclear. The germline V gene encodes CDR1 MDHEN and CDR2 SYDVKM. This CDR3 has 13 residues. V was clipped by 8 bases and J by 4 bases, with 12 bases between them.

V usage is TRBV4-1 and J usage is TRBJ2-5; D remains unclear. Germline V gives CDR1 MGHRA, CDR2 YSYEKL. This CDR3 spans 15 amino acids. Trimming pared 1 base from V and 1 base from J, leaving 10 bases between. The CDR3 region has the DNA TGCGCCAGCAGCCAAGGGCAAGTAACCCAAGAGACCCAGTACTTC. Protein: CASSQGQVTQETQYF.